One and the same sample provided the 19 T cell receptor beta chains below, sequenced in a study of human T cells and chemical hapten exposure. TCRdb called the RACE reads again in MiXCR, with one record for every CDR3 protein. The profile covers roughly 38,000 distinct CDR3 sequences, with approximately 12% appearing a single time and approximately 1.8% taken by the ten largest. The sample's time point: pre-sensitization, week 0. Treatment in this sample: therapeutic diphenylcyclopropenone sensitization with weekly scalp DPC. Unfractionated whole blood yielded total RNA. Sequencing used whole blood, obtained in connection with sensitization to the hapten diphenylcyclopropenone (DPC). These receptors were obtained from a woman aged 40-49 years with alopecia areata. Some clones in this sample may be carry-over from other donors' samples.

This clonotype was seen a few times. This sequence joins TRBV11-2 and TRBJ2-6, with D perhaps being TRBD1 or TRBD2 (5 bases each). The CDR3 covers 17 residues. The germline CDR1 and CDR2 sequences are SGHAT and FQNNGV. V lost 3 bases, J lost 0 bases, and 12 bases lay in between. The CDR3 bases are TGTGCCAGCAGCTTGTGGGGGTCTAACTCTGGGGCCAACGTCCTGACTTTC. Protein: CASSLWGSNSGANVLTF.

This sequence joins TRBV7-6 and TRBJ2-2, with 8 positions matching TRBD1. Germline V gene data show CDR1 as SGHVS and CDR2 as FNYEAQ. V lost 1 base and J lost 5; bases outside the gene matches: 9. The CDR3 runs to 17 residues. This CDR3 is CASSLVAGQAGTGELFF. DNA of the CDR3: TGTGCCAGCAGCTTAGTGGCGGGACAGGCGGGGACCGGGGAGCTGTTTTTT.

The sample holds a few counts of this clonotype. This chain links TRBV12-3 or TRBV12-4 with TRBJ2-7; D is unresolved. Trimming left V 3 bases short and J 4 bases short, with 13 bases between. The length of the CDR3 is 14 residues. CDR3 sequence (DNA): TGTGCCAGCAGTTTTCCCCGGTGGCCTTACGAGCAGTACTTC. Its translation: CASSFPRWPYEQYF.

The V call is TRBV29-1, the J call TRBJ1-1, with D perhaps matching TRBD1 (6 bases). The CDR3 is made up of 13 amino acids. Germline loops: CDR1 SQVTM, CDR2 ANQGSEA. Trimming removed 6 bases at V and 5 bases at J, with 16 bases between. The CDR3 DNA is TGCAGCGTGAACAGGGCCCTTAGTACTGAAGCTTTCTTT. It yields the protein CSVNRALSTEAFF. Complete variable domain (other parts from reference TRBV29-1 and TRBJ1-1): SAVISQKPSRDICQRGTSLTIQCQVDSQVTMMFWYRQQPGQSLTLIATANQGSEATYESGFVIDKFPISRPNLTFSTLTVSNMSPEDSSIYLCSVNRALSTEAFFGQGTRLTVV.

By share, this clonotype counts as medium-sized (0.01 to 0.1%). J is TRBJ1-6 and V is TRBV20-1; no definite D call. V lost 6 bases and J lost 10, with 19 bases in between. This CDR3 spans 14 amino acids. Germline-derived CDR1 and CDR2 are DFQATT and SNEGSKA (reference sequence). The CDR3 nucleotides read TGCAGTGCCCGGACCGGTACTGAGGGATCACCCCTCCACTTT. This sequence encodes CSARTGTEGSPLHF.

There are a few counts of this clonotype. V usage is TRBV11-2 and J usage is TRBJ2-3; 10 bases align to TRBD2. Germline trimming cut 2 bases from V and 3 bases from J; bases unmatched to any gene: 2. Per the germline V gene, CDR1 is SGHAT and CDR2 is FQNNGV. The CDR3 covers 15 residues. CDR3 nucleotides: TGTGCCAGCAGCTTAAGACTAGCGGGTACAGATACGCAGTATTTT. Translation gives CASSLRLAGTDTQYF.

This clonotype was observed many times. This chain links TRBV2 with TRBJ1-3; 7 bases fit TRBD1. Looked up from germline, CDR1 is SNHLY and CDR2 is FYNNEI. Unmatched junction bases numbered 9, after V lost 7 bases and J lost 0 bases. This CDR3 comprises 16 residues. The CDR3 protein is CASNPTGQISGNTIYF. The DNA of the CDR3 is TGTGCCAGCAACCCTACGGGACAGATCTCTGGAAACACCATATATTTT.

In this sample, this clonotype turned up many times. This chain links TRBV7-6 with TRBJ2-7; TRBD2 matches 9 bases. The CDR3 runs to 14 residues. The junction had 3 bases not matched to a gene; V was cut back by 1 base and J by 5 bases. Looked up from germline, CDR1 is SGHVS and CDR2 is FNYEAQ. The CDR3 region has the DNA TGTGCCAGCAGCTTAGAGGGCGGGAGGGACGAGCAGTACTTC. Its protein product is CASSLEGGRDEQYF.

This clonotype appeared many times. The rearrangement joins TRBV5-1 to TRBJ2-2; 14 nucleotides match TRBD2. The CDR3 extends over 17 amino acids. Germline values: CDR1 SGHRS, CDR2 YFSETQ. Losses at the gene ends were 7 bases for V and 0 bases for J; bases not matched to a gene: 5. CDR3 in DNA: TGCGCCAGCGGGAGGACTAGCGGGGGGCCGAACACCGGGGAGCTGTTTTTT. This encodes CASGRTSGGPNTGELFF.

In the case of this clonotype: A read error may be the cause here, since a much bigger clone is one base away. The chain couples TRBV11-2 to TRBJ1-4; no definite D call. This CDR3 contains 14 residues. Germline V gene sequence: CDR1 SGHAT, CDR2 FQNNGV. The ends were cut back, 3 bases at V and 5 bases at J, with 10 bases in the middle. Here the CDR3 reads CASSFQQLNEKLFF. The CDR3 DNA reads as TGTGCCAGCAGCTTTCAACAGCTAAATGAAAAACTGTTTTTT. The full variable domain, its missing parts supplied by reference TRBV11-2 and TRBJ1-4, is EAGVAQSPRYKIIEKRQSVAFWCNPISGHATLYWYQQILGQGPKLLIQFQNNGVVDDSQLPKDRFSAERLKGVDSTLKIQPAKLEDSAVYLCASSFQQLNEKLFFGSGTQLSVL.

This clonotype was detected many times. The chain recombines TRBV20-1 with TRBJ2-1, with a possible D match to TRBD1 (5 bases). Germline V gene sequence: CDR1 DFQATT, CDR2 SNEGSKA (reference sequence). CDR3 size: 13 residues. V was shortened by 0 bases and J by 9 bases, with 12 bases between the two germline ends. The CDR3 DNA sequence: TGCAGTGCTAGAGAAACAGGTACTTCTGAGCAGTTCTTC. Its protein product is CSARETGTSEQFF.

The genes are TRBV28 and TRBJ1-2; 7 nucleotides align to TRBD1. Trimming cost V 6 bases and J 8 bases; bases outside gene matches: 12. The CDR3 spans 14 residues. CDR1 is MDHEN and CDR2 is SYDVKM in the germline V gene. CDR3 protein: CASSRTDRAGGYTF. Here the CDR3 DNA reads TGTGCCAGCAGCCGTACAGACAGGGCAGGAGGCTACACCTTC.

This clonotype was seen a few times. This sequence joins TRBV25-1 and TRBJ2-7, with 10 nucleotides matching TRBD1. Germline-derived CDR1 and CDR2 are MGHDK and SYGVNS. The CDR3 runs 16 residues. J was trimmed by 6 bases and V by 6 bases; bases with no gene match: 14. In DNA, the CDR3 is TGTGCCAGCAGCCAGATACGGGACAGGGGCATTGGCGAGCAGTACTTC. Amino acids: CASSQIRDRGIGEQYF.

Note on this clonotype: Because the CDR3's place on the DNA is in doubt, the DNA is left out and the CDR3 is given as listed by TCRdb. The V and J genes are TRBV11-2 and TRBJ2-4; no check of the table's D call, TRBD1, against the DNA was made. The CDR3 sequence runs 15 residues, both termini included. Germline CDR1 reads SGHAT; CDR2 reads FQNNGV. The CDR3 is CASSFGPGAKNIQYF.

This clonotype was seen repeatedly, ten times or more. CDR3 nucleotides: TGTGCCAGCAGCGGATTAGGGACAGGGGACAATTCACCCCTCCACTTT. The encoded protein is CASSGLGTGDNSPLHF. The chain carries TRBV9 and TRBJ1-6; 10 bases line up with TRBD1. Unmatched junction bases numbered 7, after V lost 3 bases and J lost 7 bases. The germline gives CDR1 SGDLS, CDR2 YYNGEE. There are 16 residues in the CDR3. The whole variable domain, remainder taken from reference TRBV9 and TRBJ1-6, is DSGVTQTPKHLITATGQRVTLRCSPRSGDLSVYWYQQSLDQGLQFLIQYYNGEERAKGNILERFSAQQFPDLHSELNLSSLELGDSALYFCASSGLGTGDNSPLHFGNGTRLTVT.

This clonotype was detected ten times or more. The CDR3: CSVKTHNEQFF. The CDR3 nucleotides read TGCAGCGTTAAGACCCACAATGAGCAGTTCTTC. The chain links TRBV29-1 to TRBJ2-1; no clear D. Germline loops: CDR1 SQVTM, CDR2 ANQGSEA. Trimming left V 5 bases short and J 5 bases short, with 7 bases between. The CDR3 is 11 amino acids.

This clonotype has ten or more counts. This chain's CDR3 is CASRLGLADETQYF. The CDR3 DNA is TGTGCCAGCAGATTGGGACTAGCGGATGAGACCCAGTACTTC. The V and J genes are TRBV28 and TRBJ2-5; 11 bases fit TRBD2. The V segment lost 6 bases and the J segment 5 bases; nucleotides outside the gene matches: 5. CDR3 size: 14 residues. CDR1 is MDHEN and CDR2 is SYDVKM in the germline V gene.

The table lists this clonotype with many counts. This chain links TRBV6-1 with TRBJ1-1, with D perhaps matching TRBD1 (5 bases). V lost 5 bases and J lost 10, with 14 bases in between. Germline V CDR1 and CDR2: MNHNS, SASEGT. CDR3 length: 12 amino acids. For the CDR3, the DNA is TGTGCCAGCAGTCCGCCTGAGGGGACAGCTTTCTTT. Its translation: CASSPPEGTAFF.

V and J are TRBV28 and TRBJ1-6, with D unclear. The CDR3 consists of 12 residues. Deletions cut 6 bases from V and 8 bases from J, with 8 bases between. Germline V lookup: CDR1 MDHEN, CDR2 SYDVKM. The CDR3 loop reads CASSPEDSPLHF. The CDR3 DNA sequence: TGTGCCAGCAGCCCCGAGGATTCACCCCTCCACTTT.